Below, 5 T cell receptor beta chains from the same sample are listed, as sequenced in a study of blood T cell repertoires in COVID-19. Generated by immunoSEQ multiplex PCR, the TCRdb table keeps only in-frame clones and is missing some. Of a few hundred thousand clones listed, around 81% are singletons. Sequencing was done on a sample of peripheral blood. The receptor set was obtained from a woman between 70 and 85 years old with acute or convalescent COVID-19.

The V call is TRBV10-3, the J call TRBJ2-7; maybe TRBD1 (6 bases). The V gene lost 6 bases and the J gene lost 0 bases, with 15 bases spanning the gap. This CDR3 has 15 amino acids. Germline V gene data show CDR1 as ENHRY and CDR2 as SYGVKD. CDR3 sequence (DNA): TGTGCCATCAGCGACTCCGGGACACCCTCCTACGAGCAGTACGTC. It specifies CAISDSGTPSYEQYV.

V and J are TRBV24-1 and TRBJ1-4; 7 bases agree with TRBD1. Germline values: CDR1 KGHDR, CDR2 SFDVKD. V lost 4 bases to trimming and J lost 11 bases; unmatched junction nucleotides: 3. This CDR3 is built from 12 residues. CDR3 sequence reads: CATSDPTGKLFF. The CDR3 DNA sequence: TGTGCCACCAGTGACCCGACAGGGAAACTGTTTTTT.

This sequence joins TRBV5-1 and TRBJ1-4; 8 positions agree with TRBD1. The V gene's germline CDR1 is SGHRS and CDR2 YFSETQ. The CDR3 runs to 15 residues. V lost 4 bases, J lost 7 bases, and 9 bases stayed unmatched. The DNA for the CDR3 is TGCGCCAGCAGCGCTTCAGGGGGCGGCGGTGAAAAACTGTTTTTT. This gives the protein CASSASGGGGEKLFF.

This sequence joins TRBV11-2 and TRBJ1-2; 7 nucleotides match TRBD1. V shed 4 bases and J 0 bases; nucleotides not matched to a gene: 8. This CDR3 has 16 residues. CDR1 is SGHAT and CDR2 is FQNNGV in the germline V gene. The CDR3 reads CASSSPAQGANYGYTF. CDR3 sequence (DNA): TGTGCCAGCAGCTCCCCCGCCCAGGGGGCTAACTATGGCTACACCTTC.

The chain is built from TRBV19 and TRBJ2-5, with 7 nucleotides matching TRBD1. Germline V CDR1 and CDR2: LNHDA, SQIVND (reference sequence). The CDR3 extends over 16 amino acids. Trimming at V came to 4 bases and at J to 4 bases, leaving 12 bases not matched to a gene. CDR3 region: CASSRNTGARGETQYF. In DNA, the CDR3 is TGTGCCAGTAGTAGGAATACAGGGGCGAGGGGAGAGACCCAGTACTTC.